This T cell receptor beta chain comes out of a study of blood T cell repertoires in COVID-19. About the research overall: Material from acute and convalescent COVID-19 was sourced from the United States, Italy and Spain. The analysed material was cDNA or gDNA that came from T cells, B-cell-depleted T cells, or PBMCs.

Only in-frame clones appear in the TCRdb table, and some are missing; sequencing was by immunoSEQ multiplex PCR. This table holds 200,000 to 300,000 clones, approximately 84% found once. Trimming took 5 bases from V and 1 from J; bases not matched to a gene: 7. Germline lookup yields CDR1 SGHRS and CDR2 YFSETQ. The CDR3 spans 16 residues. The source is a woman of 80 years or more with acute or convalescent COVID-19. The material sequenced was peripheral blood. The V gene is TRBV5-1, the J gene TRBJ2-2; TRBD2 aligns across 8 bases. The CDR3 protein is CASSLHSGKNTGELFF. CDR3 DNA sequence: TGCGCCAGCAGTCTGCATAGCGGGAAGAACACCGGGGAGCTGTTTTTT.